The rows below give T cell receptor beta chains drawn from one sample of a study of beta chain features in type 1 diabetes. TCRdb keeps only in-frame clones here, not all; method: immunoSEQ multiplex PCR. The sample carries fewer than 400,000 clones, around 7.6% recorded once. The sequenced sample was central memory CD4+ T cells from blood. These receptors all come from a woman aged 18-30 years in good health. CDR3s include the opening cysteine and the closing phenylalanine or tryptophan. Fields, in order: clone size, J gene, D gene, V gene, CDR3 protein, CDR3 DNA. D genes are given only for firm matches. Size values are once, few and many counts, or a class for expanded clones, and some rows have none.

clone_size: -; j_call: TRBJ2-2; d_call: -; v_call: TRBV9; cdr3_aa: CASSLGWGVGTGELFF; cdr3_nt: TGTGCCAGCAGCCTCGGTTGGGGGGTTGGCACCGGGGAGCTGTTTTTT
clone_size: -; j_call: TRBJ2-7; d_call: -; v_call: TRBV25-1; cdr3_aa: CASRPLFGYEQYF; cdr3_nt: TGTGCCAGCCGCCCCCTATTTGGCTACGAGCAGTACTTC
clone_size: -; j_call: TRBJ2-7; d_call: TRBD1; v_call: TRBV4-2; cdr3_aa: CASSLHPPGQGFSEQYF; cdr3_nt: TGTGCCAGCAGCCTACACCCCCCGGGACAGGGGTTTAGCGAGCAGTACTTC
clone_size: -; j_call: TRBJ2-7; d_call: -; v_call: TRBV27; cdr3_aa: CASSRSQGTYEQYF; cdr3_nt: TGTGCCAGCAGTCGGTCGCAGGGAACCTACGAGCAGTACTTC
clone_size: few; j_call: TRBJ2-3; d_call: TRBD1; v_call: TRBV7-3; cdr3_aa: CASSWRAGQGAADTQYF; cdr3_nt: TGTGCCAGCAGCTGGCGAGCGGGACAGGGGGCTGCAGATACGCAGTATTTT
clone_size: -; j_call: TRBJ2-6; d_call: -; v_call: TRBV28; cdr3_aa: CASSGYHGVRANVLTF; cdr3_nt: TGTGCCAGCAGTGGATACCATGGGGTAAGAGCCAACGTCCTGACTTTC
clone_size: -; j_call: TRBJ2-7; d_call: TRBD1; v_call: TRBV20-1; cdr3_aa: CMTGGGYEQYF; cdr3_nt: TGCATGACAGGGGGAGGCTACGAGCAGTACTTC
clone_size: -; j_call: TRBJ2-3; d_call: TRBD2; v_call: TRBV4-1; cdr3_aa: CASSQDFLGLAGDIGDTQYF; cdr3_nt: TGCGCCAGCAGCCAAGATTTTCTCGGACTAGCGGGAGACATTGGGGATACGCAGTATTTT
clone_size: -; j_call: TRBJ2-1; d_call: TRBD2; v_call: TRBV5-1; cdr3_aa: CASSETSGSNEQFF; cdr3_nt: TGCGCCAGCAGCGAGACTAGCGGGAGCAATGAGCAGTTCTTC
clone_size: -; j_call: TRBJ2-7; d_call: -; v_call: TRBV7-2; cdr3_aa: CASSLGLGVGRYEQHF; cdr3_nt: TGTGCCAGCAGCTTAGGCCTAGGTGTCGGGCGTTACGAGCAGCACTTC
clone_size: few; j_call: TRBJ1-1; d_call: -; v_call: TRBV10-3; cdr3_aa: CAISAGSDSEAFF; cdr3_nt: TGTGCCATCAGTGCTGGTAGTGACAGTGAAGCTTTCTTT
clone_size: few; j_call: TRBJ1-5; d_call: -; v_call: TRBV28; cdr3_aa: CASSLIGITNQPQHF; cdr3_nt: TGTGCCAGCAGTTTAATTGGGATCACGAATCAGCCCCAGCATTTT
clone_size: few; j_call: TRBJ2-3; d_call: TRBD2; v_call: TRBV27; cdr3_aa: CASSRRREGTDTQYF; cdr3_nt: TGTGCCAGCAGTCGTCGCCGGGAGGGCACAGATACGCAGTATTTT
clone_size: few; j_call: TRBJ1-2; d_call: -; v_call: TRBV28; cdr3_aa: CASSSDPTLYGYTF; cdr3_nt: TGTGCCAGCAGTTCCGATCCGACTCTCTATGGCTACACCTTC
clone_size: many; j_call: TRBJ2-5; d_call: -; v_call: TRBV2; cdr3_aa: CASNRDYQETQYF; cdr3_nt: TGTGCCAGCAACCGAGACTACCAAGAGACCCAGTACTTC
clone_size: -; j_call: TRBJ2-7; d_call: TRBD2; v_call: TRBV4-3; cdr3_aa: CASSQDIGGGPSGETYEQYF; cdr3_nt: TGCGCCAGCAGCCAAGATATAGGGGGAGGCCCTAGCGGGGAAACCTACGAGCAGTACTTC
clone_size: -; j_call: TRBJ2-5; d_call: TRBD2; v_call: TRBV5-1; cdr3_aa: CASARGGSGQETQYF; cdr3_nt: TGCGCCAGCGCGCGCGGCGGGAGTGGCCAAGAGACCCAGTACTTC
clone_size: few; j_call: TRBJ2-5; d_call: TRBD1; v_call: TRBV7-3; cdr3_aa: CASSLMGTAEETQYF; cdr3_nt: TGTGCCAGCAGCTTAATGGGGACAGCTGAAGAGACCCAGTACTTC
clone_size: -; j_call: TRBJ2-5; d_call: TRBD2; v_call: TRBV5-4; cdr3_aa: CASSEASGNQETQYF; cdr3_nt: TGTGCCAGCAGCGAAGCTAGCGGGAATCAAGAGACCCAGTACTTC
clone_size: few; j_call: TRBJ2-7; d_call: -; v_call: TRBV7-2; cdr3_aa: CASSPDPTRREQYF; cdr3_nt: TGTGCCAGCAGCCCGGACCCCACGCGTCGGGAGCAGTACTTC
clone_size: few; j_call: TRBJ2-5; d_call: TRBD2; v_call: TRBV11-3; cdr3_aa: CASSQGGAGGETQYF; cdr3_nt: TGTGCCAGCAGCCAGGGGGGAGCGGGAGGAGAGACCCAGTACTTC
clone_size: -; j_call: TRBJ1-1; d_call: -; v_call: TRBV4-2; cdr3_aa: CASSQDPSANTEAFF; cdr3_nt: TGTGCCAGCAGCCAAGATCCGTCCGCAAACACTGAAGCTTTCTTT
clone_size: -; j_call: TRBJ2-3; d_call: TRBD2; v_call: TRBV5-1; cdr3_aa: CASSLALAGVPDTQYF; cdr3_nt: TGCGCCAGCAGCTTGGCCCTAGCGGGAGTGCCAGATACGCAGTATTTT
clone_size: few; j_call: TRBJ2-7; d_call: -; v_call: TRBV5-1; cdr3_aa: CASSQYPSSSYEQYF; cdr3_nt: TGCGCCAGCAGCCAGTACCCTTCGAGCTCCTACGAGCAGTACTTC
clone_size: -; j_call: TRBJ2-1; d_call: -; v_call: TRBV5-6; cdr3_aa: CASSLPAHEQFF; cdr3_nt: TGTGCCAGCAGCCTACCAGCCCATGAGCAGTTCTTC
clone_size: -; j_call: TRBJ2-1; d_call: TRBD1; v_call: TRBV7-9; cdr3_aa: CAAGQGFSNEQFF; cdr3_nt: TGTGCCGCCGGACAGGGGTTTTCTAATGAGCAGTTCTTC